The TCR beta chain under discussion was sequenced for a study of CD8 T cells in Susac syndrome. General observations from the study: The study recognized that the number of individuals in its TCR sequencing and HLA analysis was relatively small.

As for this clonotype: Its antigen is not identified.

RNA amounts of roughly 0.5 to 1 ug underwent reverse transcription with random hexamers. TCRdb independently ran MiXCR on the immunoSEQ multiplex PCR reads; one entry per CDR3 protein. The repertoire holds some 190,000 distinct CDR3 sequences, 85% to 95% seen once, with 0.1% in the top ten. CDR3 length: 13 residues. The germline V and J ends were trimmed by 6 bases and 5 bases, with 17 bases remaining between them. Per the germline V gene, CDR1 is DFQATT and CDR2 is SNEGSKA (reference sequence). TCR beta sequencing was performed on blood CD8+ and CD4+ T cells. The V gene is TRBV20-1, the J gene TRBJ2-7, with D possibly matching TRBD2 (6 bases). The clonotype originates from a human donor in good health. The sequencing sample was made of CD4+ T cells from PBMCs. CDR3 DNA sequence: TGCAGTGCCAAGAAGGAGGGAAACCACGAGCAGTACTTC. Translated, it gives CSAKKEGNHEQYF.